This T cell receptor beta chain stems from a study of identical twins. Points on this clonotype: Its matching antigen is unknown.

Through template switching, a universal primer site was introduced, and the cDNA contained unique molecular identifiers. TCRdb reprocessed the 5' RACE reads with MiXCR, giving one entry per CDR3 protein. The data hold some 320,000 distinct CDR3 sequences, with roughly an eighth observed a single time. The CDR3 contains 15 residues. From germline, CDR1 is LGHDT and CDR2 YNNKEL (reference sequence). V dropped 3 bases and J dropped 5 bases, with 13 bases sitting between them. Overall study findings and caveats: The study reached conclusions through statistical analysis that was cross-sectional, not following the same donors. Excess sharing by twins proved weaker in beta out-of-frame sequences.

These same data were also listed under a study on yellow fever vaccine responses in identical twins. That paper states: Twins' vaccine T cell responses reportedly seemed partly convergent and partly personalized.

Sequencing was done on a sample of CD8+ T cells sorted from blood. V is TRBV3-1 and J is TRBJ2-2; D tentatively reads TRBD1 or TRBD2 (6 bases each). This receptor was identified in a woman aged 18-29 years in good health. CDR3 in DNA: TGTGCCAGCAGCCATGTGGGGGGCGGAACCGGGGAGCTGTTTTTT. Its protein is CASSHVGGGTGELFF.